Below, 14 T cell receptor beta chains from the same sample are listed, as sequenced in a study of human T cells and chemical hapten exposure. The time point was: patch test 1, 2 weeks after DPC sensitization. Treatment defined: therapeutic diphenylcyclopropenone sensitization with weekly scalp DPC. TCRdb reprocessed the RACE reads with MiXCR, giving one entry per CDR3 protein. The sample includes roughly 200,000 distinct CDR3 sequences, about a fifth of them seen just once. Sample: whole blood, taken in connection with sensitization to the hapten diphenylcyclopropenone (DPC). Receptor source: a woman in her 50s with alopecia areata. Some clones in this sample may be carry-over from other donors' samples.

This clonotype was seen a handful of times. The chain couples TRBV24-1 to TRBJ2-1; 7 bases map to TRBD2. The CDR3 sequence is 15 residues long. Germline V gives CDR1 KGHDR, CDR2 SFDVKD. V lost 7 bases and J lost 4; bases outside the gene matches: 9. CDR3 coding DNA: TGTGCCACCAGCCACGCGGGGGAGCCATACAATGAGCAGTTCTTC. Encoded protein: CATSHAGEPYNEQFF.

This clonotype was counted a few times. CDR3 bases: TGCAGTGCTAGTCAACTAACCGGGCCAGATACGCAGTATTTT. This codes for CSASQLTGPDTQYF. The V call is TRBV20-1, the J call TRBJ2-3, with D unresolved. Germline-derived CDR1 and CDR2 are DFQATT and SNEGSKA (reference sequence). V lost 3 bases to trimming and J lost 4 bases, with 14 bases between them. The length of the CDR3 is 14 residues.

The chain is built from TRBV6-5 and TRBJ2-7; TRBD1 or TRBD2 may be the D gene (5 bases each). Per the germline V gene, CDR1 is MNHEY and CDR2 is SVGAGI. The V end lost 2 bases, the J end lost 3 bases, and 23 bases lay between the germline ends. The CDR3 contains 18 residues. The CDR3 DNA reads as TGTGCCAGCAGTTACAGCGCCCCGAGGGGCATAAGTAACTACGAGCAGTACTTC. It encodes CASSYSAPRGISNYEQYF.

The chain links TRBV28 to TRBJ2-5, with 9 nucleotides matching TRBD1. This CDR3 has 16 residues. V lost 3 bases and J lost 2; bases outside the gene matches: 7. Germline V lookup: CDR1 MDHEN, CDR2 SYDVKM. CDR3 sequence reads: CASSFPGQGWQETQYF. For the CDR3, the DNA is TGTGCCAGCAGTTTCCCGGGACAGGGATGGCAAGAGACCCAGTACTTC. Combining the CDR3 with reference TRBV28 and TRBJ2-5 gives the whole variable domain DVKVTQSSRYLVKRTGEKVFLECVQDMDHENMFWYRQDPGLGLRLIYFSYDVKMKEKGDIPEGYSVSREKKERFSLILESASTNQTSMYLCASSFPGQGWQETQYFGPGTRLLVL.

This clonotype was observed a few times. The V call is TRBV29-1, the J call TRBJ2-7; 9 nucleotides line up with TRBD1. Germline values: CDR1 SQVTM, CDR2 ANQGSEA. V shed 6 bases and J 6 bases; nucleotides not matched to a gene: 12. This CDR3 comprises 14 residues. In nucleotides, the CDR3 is TGCAGCGTGGGAGGCCCGGGACAGGGAGGCGAGCAGTACTTC. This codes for CSVGGPGQGGEQYF.

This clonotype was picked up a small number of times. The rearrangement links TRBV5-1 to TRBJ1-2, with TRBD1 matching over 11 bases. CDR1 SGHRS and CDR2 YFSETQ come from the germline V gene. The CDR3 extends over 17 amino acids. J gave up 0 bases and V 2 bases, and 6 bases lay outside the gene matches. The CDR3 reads CASSLMGQGGANYGYTF. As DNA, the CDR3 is TGCGCCAGCAGCTTAATGGGACAGGGGGGAGCTAACTATGGCTACACCTTC.

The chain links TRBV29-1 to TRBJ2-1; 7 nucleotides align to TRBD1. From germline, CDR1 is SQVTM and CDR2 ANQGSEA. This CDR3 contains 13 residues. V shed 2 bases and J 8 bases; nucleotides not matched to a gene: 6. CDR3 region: CSVEQTGRYEQFF. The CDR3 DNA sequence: TGCAGCGTTGAACAGACAGGGCGGTATGAGCAGTTCTTC.

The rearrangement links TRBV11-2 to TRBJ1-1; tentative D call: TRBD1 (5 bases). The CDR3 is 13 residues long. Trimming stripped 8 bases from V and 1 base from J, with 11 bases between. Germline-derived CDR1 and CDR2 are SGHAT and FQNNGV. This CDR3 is CASYGGGNTEAFF. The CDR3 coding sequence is TGTGCCAGCTACGGGGGGGGGAACACTGAAGCTTTCTTT.

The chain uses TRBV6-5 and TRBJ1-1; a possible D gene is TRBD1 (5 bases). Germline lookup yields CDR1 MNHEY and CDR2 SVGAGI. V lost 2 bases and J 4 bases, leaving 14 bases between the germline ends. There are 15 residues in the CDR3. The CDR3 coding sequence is TGTGCCAGCAGTTACCCTGGCAGGGCTTCCACTGAAGCTTTCTTT. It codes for CASSYPGRASTEAFF.

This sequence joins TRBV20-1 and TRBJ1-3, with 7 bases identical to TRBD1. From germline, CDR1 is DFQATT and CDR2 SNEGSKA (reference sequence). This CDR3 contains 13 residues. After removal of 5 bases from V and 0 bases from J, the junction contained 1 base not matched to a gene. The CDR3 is CSAGTASGNTIYF. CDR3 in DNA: TGCAGTGCTGGGACAGCCTCTGGAAACACCATATATTTT.

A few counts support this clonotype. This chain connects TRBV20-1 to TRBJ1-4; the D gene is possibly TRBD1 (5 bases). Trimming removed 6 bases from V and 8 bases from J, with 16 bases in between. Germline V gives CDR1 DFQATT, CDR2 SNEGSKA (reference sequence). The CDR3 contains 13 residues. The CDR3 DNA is TGCAGTGCCAGGCAGGGTGGCGAAGAAAAACTGTTTTTT. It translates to CSARQGGEEKLFF.

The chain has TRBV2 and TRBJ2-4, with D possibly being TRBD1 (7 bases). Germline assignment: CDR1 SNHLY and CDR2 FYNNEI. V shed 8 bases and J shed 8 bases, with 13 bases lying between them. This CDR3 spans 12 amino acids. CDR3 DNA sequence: TGTGCCAGCTGGGGCAGGGGGGACATTCAGTACTTC. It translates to CASWGRGDIQYF.

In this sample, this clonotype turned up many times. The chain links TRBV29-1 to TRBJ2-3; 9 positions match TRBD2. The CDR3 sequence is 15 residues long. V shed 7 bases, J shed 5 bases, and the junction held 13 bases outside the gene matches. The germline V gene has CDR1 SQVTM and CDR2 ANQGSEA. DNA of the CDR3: TGCAGCGGCGCGGGGGGGGGGCCCATCAGAGATACGCAGTATTTT. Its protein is CSGAGGGPIRDTQYF.

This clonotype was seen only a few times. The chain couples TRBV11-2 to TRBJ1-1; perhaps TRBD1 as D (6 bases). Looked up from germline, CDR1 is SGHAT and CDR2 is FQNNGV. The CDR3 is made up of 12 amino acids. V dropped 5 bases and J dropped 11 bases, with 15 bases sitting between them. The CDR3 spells CASSVYRVEAFF. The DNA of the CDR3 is TGTGCCAGCAGCGTCTACAGGGTTGAGGCTTTCTTT.